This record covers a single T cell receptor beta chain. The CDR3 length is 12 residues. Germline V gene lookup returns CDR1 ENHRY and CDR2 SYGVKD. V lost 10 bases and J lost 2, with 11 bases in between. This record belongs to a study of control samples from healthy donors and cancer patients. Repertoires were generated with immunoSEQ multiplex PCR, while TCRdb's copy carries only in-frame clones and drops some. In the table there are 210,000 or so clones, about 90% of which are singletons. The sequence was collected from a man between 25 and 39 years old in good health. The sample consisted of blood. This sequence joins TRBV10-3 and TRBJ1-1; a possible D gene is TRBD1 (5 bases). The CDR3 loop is CASGTVNTEAFF. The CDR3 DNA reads TGTGCCAGCGGGACGGTTAACACTGAAGCTTTCTTT.